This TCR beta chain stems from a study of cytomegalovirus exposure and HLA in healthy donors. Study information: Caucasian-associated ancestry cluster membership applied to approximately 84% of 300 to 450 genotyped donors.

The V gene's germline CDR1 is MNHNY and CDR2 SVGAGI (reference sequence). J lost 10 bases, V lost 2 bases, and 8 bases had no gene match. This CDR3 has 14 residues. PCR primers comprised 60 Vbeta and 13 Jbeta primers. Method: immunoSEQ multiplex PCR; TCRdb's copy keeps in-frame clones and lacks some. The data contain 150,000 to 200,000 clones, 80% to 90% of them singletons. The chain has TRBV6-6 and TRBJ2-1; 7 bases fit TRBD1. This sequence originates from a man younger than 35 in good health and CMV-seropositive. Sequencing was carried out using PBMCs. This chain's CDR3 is CASSYTPTGQEQFF. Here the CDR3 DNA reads TGTGCCAGCAGTTACACTCCAACGGGACAGGAGCAGTTCTTC.